One and the same sample provided the 8 T cell receptor beta chains below, sequenced in a study of vaccination effects on CD4 cells after COVID-19. For these receptors, no antigen is known. Method: immunoSEQ multiplex PCR; TCRdb's copy keeps in-frame clones and lacks some. The profile shows under 70,000 clones, about 80% of them singletons. Ahead of sequencing, the ViraFEST assay grew antigen-specific CD4+ T cells using viral peptide pools. Culture lasted about ten days before CD4+ T cell isolation. Neither prior SARS-CoV-2 infection nor positive nucleocapsid antibodies were present in the vaccine recipients. The material was CD4+ T cells from PBMCs cultured with HCoV-OC43 spike peptides, obtained before COVID-19 vaccination. Subset in this sample: HCoV-OC43 spike overlapping peptide pool stimulation. These receptors came from a human donor who received a COVID-19 vaccine.

The V gene is TRBV6-5, the J gene TRBJ2-3; a weak D match, TRBD1 (5 bases). CDR1 and CDR2 (germline): MNHEY, SVGAGI. Trimming left V 6 bases short and J 2 bases short, with 12 bases between. The CDR3 is made up of 14 amino acids. The DNA of the CDR3 is TGTGCCAGCAGGTTGACAGCCTCCACAGATACGCAGTATTTT. Encoded protein: CASRLTASTDTQYF.

CDR3 in amino acids: CASSVRPDRVEGETQYF. The DNA of the CDR3 is TGTGCCAGCAGCGTTCGACCAGACAGGGTGGAGGGGGAGACCCAGTACTTC. The rearrangement joins TRBV9 to TRBJ2-5; D perhaps matches TRBD1 (7 bases). The CDR3 extends over 17 amino acids. Germline V gene sequence: CDR1 SGDLS, CDR2 YYNGEE. The germline V and J ends were trimmed by 2 bases and 5 bases, with 22 bases remaining between them.

In its sample, this clone was seen once. The genes are TRBV6-2 or TRBV6-3 and TRBJ2-5, with D maybe TRBD2 (5 bases). CDR3 length equals 14 residues. In germline, CDR1 is MNHEY, CDR2 SVGEGT. V was clipped by 2 bases and J by 4 bases, with 11 bases between them. CDR3 sequence reads: CASSYPDGGETQYF. The CDR3 DNA follows: TGTGCCAGCAGTTACCCGGACGGAGGAGAGACCCAGTACTTC.

V usage is TRBV2 and J usage is TRBJ2-3, with 7 bases fitting TRBD2. The junction had 13 bases not matched to a gene; V was cut back by 6 bases and J by 4 bases. The CDR3 has 16 amino acids. In germline, CDR1 is SNHLY, CDR2 FYNNEI. The CDR3 DNA is TGTGCCAGCAGCGAGGACGGGAGGTTTTGGGCAGATACGCAGTATTTT. It yields the protein CASSEDGRFWADTQYF.

The count of this clone is one. The chain combines TRBV24-1 with TRBJ2-1; D not certain. The V gene lost 5 bases and the J gene lost 4 bases, with 11 bases spanning the gap. The germline gives CDR1 KGHDR, CDR2 SFDVKD. CDR3 length: 14 residues. The CDR3 region has the DNA TGTGCCACCAGTGGGACGGCTATATACAATGAGCAGTTCTTC. It translates to CATSGTAIYNEQFF.

Concerning this clone itself: The sample carries other DNA sequences with the same CDR3. Here the CDR3 reads CASSLGGTNEKLFF. The CDR3 DNA reads as TGCGCCAGCAGCTTGGGGGGGACTAATGAAAAACTGTTTTTT. The chain uses TRBV5-1 and TRBJ1-4, with D perhaps TRBD1 (5 bases). Trimming cost V 0 bases and J 2 bases, with 5 bases left between them. In germline, CDR1 is SGHRS, CDR2 YFSETQ. This CDR3 contains 14 residues.

This sequence joins TRBV7-2 and TRBJ2-1; 9 nucleotides agree with TRBD1. The CDR3 runs 16 residues. V dropped 3 bases and J dropped 5; count of bases not matched to a gene: 8. The germline gives CDR1 SGHTA, CDR2 FQGNSA. The CDR3 bases are TGTGCCAGCAGCTTTTTCGGGGGACAGGGTCACAATGAGCAGTTCTTC. It encodes CASSFFGGQGHNEQFF. The full variable domain, completed using reference TRBV7-2 and TRBJ2-1, is GAGVSQSPSNKVTEKGKDVELRCDPISGHTALYWYRQSLGQGLEFLIYFQGNSAPDKSGLPSDRFSAERTGGSVSTLTIQRTQQEDSAVYLCASSFFGGQGHNEQFFGPGTRLTVL.

This clone has only one observation. The rearrangement uses TRBV2 and TRBJ1-5, with D possibly matching TRBD1 (6 bases). V was cut by 7 bases and J by 0 bases, with 7 bases left in between. CDR1 is SNHLY and CDR2 is FYNNEI in the germline V gene. The CDR3 has 13 residues. The CDR3 spells CASKGDSNQPQHF. The CDR3 DNA follows: TGTGCCAGCAAGGGGGATAGCAATCAGCCCCAGCATTTT.